A selection of T cell receptor beta chains follows, all from one sample in a study of beta chain features in type 1 diabetes. Sequencing used immunoSEQ multiplex PCR; TCRdb keeps in-frame clones, though not all of them. The table includes about 410,000 clones, more than 11% detected once. Sequencing was performed on naive CD4+ T cells from blood. All receptors come from a man aged 25-45 years in good health. CDR3s include the opening cysteine and the closing phenylalanine or tryptophan. A D gene is named only where the DNA matches it firmly. A clone size is listed for some rows: how often the clone was seen (once, few, many), or a class if it is expanded.

size | D | J | length | V | CDR3 | DNA
few | TRBD2 | TRBJ2-5 | 15 | TRBV27 | CASSYGSGRFETQYF | TGTGCCAGCAGTTACGGTAGCGGGAGGTTCGAGACCCAGTACTTC
few | . | TRBJ2-7 | 15 | TRBV4-1 | CASSQWYGETYEQYF | TGCGCCAGCAGCCAATGGTACGGAGAAACCTACGAGCAGTACTTC
few | . | TRBJ2-5 | 11 | TRBV7-2 | CASSLFQTQYF | TGTGCCAGCAGCTTATTTCAGACCCAGTACTTC
few | . | TRBJ1-6 | 14 | TRBV14 | CASSQETGNSPLHF | TGTGCCAGCAGCCAAGAAACGGGTAATTCACCCCTCCACTTT
. | TRBD2 | TRBJ2-5 | 14 | TRBV4-1 | CASSRSGGGETQYF | TGCGCCAGCAGCAGAAGCGGGGGTGGAGAGACCCAGTACTTC
. | . | TRBJ1-2 | 11 | TRBV30 | CACWDGYGYTF | TGTGCCTGCTGGGACGGCTATGGCTACACCTTC
. | TRBD1 | TRBJ1-2 | 14 | TRBV18 | CASSRQGLENGYTF | TGTGCCAGCTCACGACAGGGGTTGGAAAATGGCTACACCTTC
few | TRBD2 | TRBJ2-7 | 15 | TRBV5-4 | CASSEGLAGSYEQYF | TGTGCCAGCAGCGAAGGACTAGCGGGGTCCTACGAGCAGTACTTC
few | . | TRBJ2-1 | 15 | TRBV11-1 | CASHFRQSSYNEQFF | TGTGCCAGCCACTTCCGACAGAGCTCCTACAATGAGCAGTTCTTC
. | . | TRBJ1-1 | 13 | TRBV7-9 | CASSLEGNTEAFF | TGTGCCAGCAGCTTAGAGGGAAACACTGAAGCTTTCTTT
. | TRBD2 | TRBJ2-7 | 14 | TRBV10-3 | CATSGLAGVYEQYF | TGTGCCACTTCAGGACTAGCGGGGGTCTACGAGCAGTACTTC
many | . | TRBJ2-7 | 12 | TRBV29-1 | CSVGSGVHEQYF | TGCAGCGTTGGCTCTGGAGTCCACGAGCAGTACTTC
. | . | TRBJ1-2 | 12 | TRBV29-1 | CSVVHISYGYTF | TGCAGCGTTGTTCATATTTCCTATGGCTACACCTTC
few | TRBD2 | TRBJ2-3 | 17 | TRBV30 | CAWTSGRTTRSTDTQYF | TGTGCCTGGACTAGCGGCCGCACCACTCGTAGCACAGATACGCAGTATTTT
few | TRBD2 | TRBJ2-1 | 17 | TRBV7-9 | CASSFGGLAGKGHEQFF | TGTGCCAGCAGCTTCGGAGGACTAGCGGGCAAGGGGCATGAGCAGTTCTTC
few | TRBD1 | TRBJ2-7 | 14 | TRBV7-9 | CASSLGTGSYEQYF | TGTGCCAGCAGCTTAGGGACAGGTTCCTACGAGCAGTACTTC
. | TRBD1 | TRBJ2-7 | 13 | TRBV19 | CASSRDRFYEQYF | TGTGCCAGTAGCCGGGACAGGTTCTACGAGCAGTACTTC
few | TRBD1 | TRBJ2-2 | 17 | TRBV5-4 | CASSLIQGARYTGELFF | TGTGCCAGCAGCTTGATCCAGGGGGCGAGATACACCGGGGAGCTGTTTTTT
. | TRBD2 | TRBJ2-3 | 14 | TRBV29-1 | CSVIAGGRTDTQYF | TGCAGCGTTATAGCGGGGGGGCGCACAGATACGCAGTATTTT
. | TRBD2 | TRBJ2-7 | 14 | TRBV7-2 | CASSLERGGYEQYF | TGTGCCAGCAGCTTAGAGCGCGGGGGATACGAGCAGTACTTC
few | TRBD1 | TRBJ1-2 | 16 | TRBV25-1 | CASSELKRTGVNGYTF | TGTGCCAGCAGTGAATTGAAGAGGACAGGGGTGAATGGCTACACCTTC
few | . | TRBJ2-7 | 13 | TRBV18 | CASSPRGAYEQYF | TGTGCCAGCTCACCCAGGGGGGCCTACGAGCAGTACTTC
. | . | TRBJ1-2 | 12 | TRBV2 | CASSGGMAGYTF | TGTGCCAGCAGTGGTGGGATGGCTGGCTACACCTTC
. | . | TRBJ2-1 | 14 | TRBV9 | CASSVLLVDNEQFF | TGTGCCAGCAGCGTGTTGTTGGTGGACAATGAGCAGTTCTTC
. | TRBD1 | TRBJ2-1 | 14 | TRBV7-9 | CASSLEQGVDEQFF | TGTGCCAGCAGCTTAGAGCAGGGGGTAGATGAGCAGTTCTTC
few | . | TRBJ1-1 | 13 | TRBV12-5 | CASGLNGVTEAFF | TGTGCTAGTGGTTTGAATGGTGTCACTGAAGCTTTCTTT
. | . | TRBJ2-1 | 16 | TRBV4-1 | CASSSRQGEGYNEQFF | TGCGCCAGCAGCTCACGCCAGGGGGAGGGATACAATGAGCAGTTCTTC
. | . | TRBJ1-1 | 14 | TRBV6-5 | CASRRGSLNTEAFF | TGTGCCAGCCGCCGAGGTAGCCTGAACACTGAAGCTTTCTTT
few | . | TRBJ1-5 | 16 | TRBV27 | CASSLLGIGGNQPQHF | TGTGCCAGCAGTTTACTGGGGATTGGGGGCAATCAGCCCCAGCATTTT
. | . | TRBJ2-6 | 14 | TRBV7-9 | CASILAGGANVLTF | TGTGCCAGCATTCTAGCCGGTGGGGCCAACGTCCTGACTTTC
few | . | TRBJ1-5 | 16 | TRBV18 | CASSPSRLGNNQPQHF | TGTGCCAGCTCACCGTCGAGATTGGGGAATAATCAGCCCCAGCATTTT
. | TRBD2 | TRBJ2-1 | 14 | TRBV29-1 | CSVSAGGNYNEQFF | TGCAGCGTTTCAGCGGGGGGGAATTACAATGAGCAGTTCTTC
. | . | TRBJ2-7 | 15 | TRBV7-2 | CASSLAGGNSYEQYF | TGTGCCAGCAGCCTGGCCGGCGGGAACTCCTACGAGCAGTACTTC
few | TRBD1 | TRBJ2-7 | 14 | TRBV9 | CASSPRQGPYEQYF | TGTGCCAGCAGCCCACGACAGGGGCCCTACGAGCAGTACTTC
few | . | TRBJ1-1 | 14 | TRBV2 | CASSVREVRTEAFF | TGTGCCAGCAGTGTTCGGGAGGTACGGACTGAAGCTTTCTTT
many | . | TRBJ2-6 | 15 | TRBV7-9 | CASSSRDSGANVLTF | TGTGCCAGCAGCTCCAGGGACTCTGGGGCCAACGTCCTGACTTTC
. | . | TRBJ1-1 | 14 | TRBV18 | CASSPTERNTEAFF | TGTGCCAGCTCACCGACGGAAAGGAATACTGAAGCTTTCTTT
. | . | TRBJ2-2 | 12 | TRBV9 | CASSVGGGELFF | TGTGCCAGCAGCGTAGGGGGCGGGGAGCTGTTTTTT
few | . | TRBJ2-1 | 11 | TRBV20-1 | CSARDPNEQFF | TGCAGTGCTAGGGACCCCAATGAGCAGTTCTTC
few | TRBD2 | TRBJ2-7 | 14 | TRBV7-2 | CASSFSGGLYEQYF | TGTGCCAGCAGCTTTAGCGGGGGGTTGTACGAGCAGTACTTC
. | . | TRBJ2-1 | 15 | TRBV27 | CASSLSFPVLGEQFF | TGTGCCAGCAGTTTGTCTTTTCCCGTGTTGGGTGAGCAGTTCTTC
few | . | TRBJ2-1 | 13 | TRBV5-4 | CASSSLVSDEQFF | TGTGCCAGCAGCTCGTTGGTGAGCGATGAGCAGTTCTTC
. | TRBD1 | TRBJ1-1 | 13 | TRBV14 | CASSQVRGQLAFF | TGTGCCAGCAGCCAAGTCAGGGGACAGCTGGCTTTCTTT
few | . | TRBJ2-1 | 15 | TRBV30 | CAWSGTSFSYNEQFF | TGTGCCTGGAGTGGCACGAGCTTCTCCTACAATGAGCAGTTCTTC
once | . | TRBJ2-7 | 13 | TRBV6-1 | CATRWTETYEQYF | TGTGCCACCAGGTGGACAGAAACCTACGAGCAGTACTTC
few | . | TRBJ2-1 | 14 | TRBV30 | CAWRSGRSNNEQFF | TGTGCCTGGAGATCTGGACGGAGCAATAATGAGCAGTTCTTC
. | TRBD1 | TRBJ2-7 | 15 | TRBV15 | CATSREGTVGNEQYF | TGTGCCACCAGCAGAGAGGGGACAGTGGGGAACGAGCAGTACTTC
few | TRBD1 | TRBJ2-7 | 15 | TRBV18 | CASSPPGQGLGEQYF | TGTGCCAGCTCACCTCCGGGACAGGGATTAGGGGAGCAGTACTTC